The 18 T cell receptor beta chains reported below all come from one sample, sequenced in a study of shared clonotypes between healthy human individuals (dated by TCRdb to 2020 to 2022). Library preparation was by the immunoSEQ multiplex PCR assay. In its TCRdb copy, this immuneACCESS table keeps in-frame sequences only and misses some clones. Where compared with another copy, unresolved V genes explain less than half of these, and the others have no known cause. Within this sample are over 2,000,000 clones, with around 95% of them counted one time only. Clones ranked in the top ten supply 1.5% to 2% of the sample. For the CD8 naive samples, CD45RO-negative cells were positively selected for CCR7, yielding a CD45RA+CCR7+ population from which TemRA cells were excluded. Input material: naive CD8+ T cells from PBMCs. The sample's cell subset or site label, in plain terms: CD45RA+CCR7+. The source of these receptors is a man younger than 35 in good health. Some clones in this sample may be carry-over from other donors' samples.

DNA of the CDR3: TGTGCCAGCAGTTTATTAACCTCAGCGGGCACAGATACGCAGTATTTT. This encodes CASSLLTSAGTDTQYF. V gene TRBV27 combines with J gene TRBJ2-3; D is perhaps TRBD2 (5 bases). The CDR3 length is 16 residues. Germline V lookup: CDR1 MNHEY, CDR2 SMNVEV (reference sequence). Deletions cut 1 base from V and 1 base from J, with 12 bases between.

The chain is built from TRBV30 and TRBJ2-2, with TRBD2 identical over 10 bases. The length of the CDR3 is 16 residues. Germline assignment: CDR1 GTSNPN and CDR2 SVGIG (reference sequence). V lost 0 bases to trimming and J lost 6 bases; unmatched junction nucleotides: 7. In nucleotides, the CDR3 is TGTGCCTGGAGTGTTTTACTAGCGGGATCAGCCGGGGAGCTGTTTTTT. Its protein is CAWSVLLAGSAGELFF.

This CDR3 reads CASRTSWADTQYF. The CDR3 nucleotides are TGTGCCAGCCGGACGAGTTGGGCAGATACGCAGTATTTT. This rearrangement joins TRBV25-1 to TRBJ2-3; D remains unclear. Germline CDR1 MGHDK, CDR2 SYGVNS. V was cut by 8 bases and J by 4 bases, with 13 bases left in between. This CDR3 has 13 amino acids.

The rearrangement joins TRBV5-6 to TRBJ2-1; D may be TRBD2 (5 bases). Trimming removed 4 bases at V and 6 bases at J, with 23 bases between. CDR3 size: 17 residues. CDR1 is SGHDT and CDR2 is YYEEEE in the germline V gene. CDR3 residues: CASSHPTDGSSVNEQFF. The CDR3 coding sequence is TGTGCCAGCAGCCACCCTACCGATGGGAGTAGTGTCAATGAGCAGTTCTTC.

This clone was counted only a few times. Other DNA sequences in the same sample also yield this CDR3. V usage is TRBV19 and J usage is TRBJ1-5, with a weak D call TRBD1 (5 bases). The germline V gene has CDR1 LNHDA and CDR2 SQIVND (reference sequence). V was pared by 4 bases and J by 0 bases, with 10 bases between. There are 15 residues in the CDR3. CDR3 DNA sequence: TGTGCCAGTAGTAAAGTCAGGGATAGCAATCAGCCCCAGCATTTT. This gives the protein CASSKVRDSNQPQHF.

This sequence joins TRBV7-9 and TRBJ2-2, with TRBD2 matching 7 bases. Germline CDR1 and CDR2: SEHNR and FQNEAQ (reference sequence). V shed 5 bases and J 4 bases; nucleotides not matched to a gene: 16. The CDR3 spans 18 residues. The CDR3 region is CASSRPGIAGGGTGELFF. CDR3 bases: TGTGCCAGCAGCCGTCCCGGGATAGCGGGCGGGGGCACCGGGGAGCTGTTTTTT.

Comment on this clone: Other DNA sequences in this specimen translate into the identical CDR3. The CDR3 DNA follows: TGTGCCAGCAGTTTACTCGTGAGCTCCTACAATGAGCAGTTCTTC. It translates to CASSLLVSSYNEQFF. The chain links TRBV27 to TRBJ2-1; D not certain. In germline, CDR1 is MNHEY, CDR2 SMNVEV (reference sequence). V was clipped by 2 bases and J by 0 bases, with 8 bases between them. The CDR3 contains 15 residues.

The V and J genes are TRBV7-6 and TRBJ2-7; 7 nucleotides agree with TRBD1. The germline V gene encodes CDR1 SGHVS and CDR2 FNYEAQ. V gave up 5 bases and J gave up 2 bases; unmatched junction bases: 9. The CDR3 is 15 amino acids. CDR3 region: CASSRSRRGPYEQYF. DNA for the CDR3: TGTGCCAGCAGCCGGTCCCGAAGGGGGCCCTACGAGCAGTACTTC.

The rearrangement links TRBV29-1 to TRBJ2-3; D might be TRBD1 (6 bases). Looked up from germline, CDR1 is SQVTM and CDR2 is ANQGSEA. This CDR3 has 17 amino acids. V dropped 5 bases and J dropped 6 bases, with 27 bases sitting between them. The CDR3 region is CSVLGAEGFGSWDTQYF. CDR3 bases: TGCAGCGTTCTGGGGGCGGAAGGCTTTGGGTCGTGGGATACGCAGTATTTT.

As for this clone: Other DNA sequences within the sample encode an identical CDR3. The chain has TRBV10-1 and TRBJ1-1, with D hard to call. Trimming removed 3 bases at V and 0 bases at J, with 5 bases between. The length of the CDR3 is 13 residues. Germline V gives CDR1 WNHNN, CDR2 SYGVQD (reference sequence). The CDR3 protein is CASSEHLNTEAFF. The CDR3 DNA follows: TGCGCCAGCAGTGAACATCTGAACACTGAAGCTTTCTTT.

V and J are TRBV28 and TRBJ2-5, with 7 bases identical to TRBD1. This CDR3 is 14 amino acids long. Trimming cost V 7 bases and J 2 bases; bases outside gene matches: 7. Germline V lookup: CDR1 MDHEN, CDR2 SYDVKM. The CDR3 loop reads CASTADRWQETQYF. The CDR3 DNA sequence: TGTGCCAGCACCGCGGACAGGTGGCAAGAGACCCAGTACTTC.

V is TRBV10-3 and J is TRBJ1-1, with TRBD1 as a possible D gene (5 bases). V lost 8 bases to trimming and J lost 1 base, with 14 bases between them. The V gene's germline CDR1 is ENHRY and CDR2 SYGVKD. The CDR3 is 14 amino acids. The CDR3 DNA is TGTGCCATCGGAAATCTTGGGGCGAACACTGAAGCTTTCTTT. It encodes CAIGNLGANTEAFF.

Remarks on this clone: Other DNA sequences from this sample encode an identical CDR3 as well. The chain links TRBV4-3 to TRBJ2-5, with D perhaps matching TRBD1 or TRBD2 (5 bases each). Germline V CDR1 and CDR2: LGHNA, YSLEER. The CDR3 has 14 residues. Trimming removed 0 bases at V and 5 bases at J, with 10 bases between. The CDR3: CASSQDRGGETQYF. For the CDR3, the DNA is TGCGCCAGCAGCCAAGATCGGGGCGGGGAGACCCAGTACTTC.

The count of this clone is one. This chain joins TRBV15 and TRBJ2-7; 8 bases agree with TRBD2. The CDR3 runs 14 residues. Germline trimming cut 5 bases from V and 2 bases from J; bases unmatched to any gene: 5. Germline CDR1 and CDR2: LNHNV and YYDKDF (reference sequence). CDR3 amino acids: CATSSTSGPYEQYF. The CDR3, as DNA: TGTGCCACCAGCTCTACTAGCGGCCCCTACGAGCAGTACTTC. The entire variable domain, with the rest obtained from reference TRBV15 and TRBJ2-7, is as follows: DAMVIQNPRYQVTQFGKPVTLSCSQTLNHNVMYWYQQKSSQAPKLLFHYYDKDFNNEADTPDNFQSRRPNTSFCFLDIRSPGLGDTAMYLCATSSTSGPYEQYFGPGTRLTVT.

This chain joins TRBV28 and TRBJ1-4; possibly TRBD1 for D (6 bases). The V gene's germline CDR1 is MDHEN and CDR2 SYDVKM. This CDR3 is 18 amino acids long. V lost 3 bases to trimming and J lost 0 bases, with 17 bases between them. The CDR3 loop reads CASSFPSRDKTTNEKLFF. CDR3 DNA: TGTGCCAGCAGTTTTCCATCGCGGGACAAGACAACTAATGAAAAACTGTTTTTT. The complete variable domain, with remaining parts taken from reference TRBV28 and TRBJ1-4, reads DVKVTQSSRYLVKRTGEKVFLECVQDMDHENMFWYRQDPGLGLRLIYFSYDVKMKEKGDIPEGYSVSREKKERFSLILESASTNQTSMYLCASSFPSRDKTTNEKLFFGSGTQLSVL.

This chain links TRBV7-2 with TRBJ1-5, with no clear D. Trimming removed 10 bases from V and 7 bases from J, with 11 bases in between. The germline gives CDR1 SGHTA, CDR2 FQGNSA. The CDR3 extends over 11 amino acids. The CDR3 loop is CATGSGQPQHF. The CDR3 nucleotides read TGTGCCACCGGATCGGGCCAGCCCCAGCATTTT.

The chain joins TRBV6-1 to TRBJ1-4; D remains ambiguous. Trimming pared 1 base from V and 1 base from J, leaving 7 bases between. This CDR3 spans 15 amino acids. CDR1 is MNHNS, CDR2 SASEGT, per germline. Written as DNA, the CDR3 is TGTGCCAGCAGTGAAGGTCCGGGAACTAATGAAAAACTGTTTTTT. Protein: CASSEGPGTNEKLFF.

The rearrangement uses TRBV9 and TRBJ2-7; no clear D gene. CDR3 length: 11 residues. Germline lookup yields CDR1 SGDLS and CDR2 YYNGEE. Trimming removed 4 bases from V and 7 bases from J, with 9 bases in between. CDR3 residues: CASSSSGEQYF. DNA for the CDR3: TGTGCCAGCAGCTCCTCGGGTGAGCAGTACTTC.